This T cell receptor beta chain was sequenced in a study of shared clonotypes between healthy human individuals. General study points: Richness estimates generally favored naive over memory subsets. Clonotypes shared by all four donors outscored non-shared clonotypes in generation probability.

In regard to this clone: What it binds is not known.

The split of CD4+ cells yielded CD45RA+ naive and CD45RA-negative memory subsets. Measured with immunoSEQ multiplex PCR; TCRdb has only the in-frame clones, and not every one. The sample includes about 1.5 million clones, 98% seen only once; the top ten take around 0.45%. The V end was cut by 6 bases, the J end by 3 bases, with 24 bases between. The CDR3 runs 17 residues. CDR1 SNHLY and CDR2 FYNNEI come from the germline V gene. This sequence originates from a man in his thirties or forties in good health. Specimen: naive CD4+ T cells sorted from blood. The subset denotes: CD45RA+ positively selected. This sequence joins TRBV2 and TRBJ2-7, with D perhaps TRBD1 (6 bases). The CDR3, as DNA: TGTGCCAGCAGAAGCACTGGGCCCGACAGGCGATACTACGAGCAGTACTTC. It encodes CASRSTGPDRRYYEQYF.